The 3 T cell receptor beta chains below were found in one sample sequenced in a study of blood T cell repertoires in COVID-19. The table came from immunoSEQ multiplex PCR; TCRdb's copy has only in-frame clones and leaves some out. The data show about 260,000 clones, more than 75% seen once. The material sequenced was peripheral blood. All receptors come from a woman aged 45-60 years with acute or convalescent COVID-19.

J is TRBJ2-1 and V is TRBV30, with D tentatively TRBD1 (6 bases). This CDR3 region has 12 residues. From germline, CDR1 is GTSNPN and CDR2 SVGIG (reference sequence). Deletions cut 3 bases from V and 12 bases from J, with 15 bases between. CDR3 in DNA: TGTGCCTGGAGACCGGGGCCAGGGGTGCAGTTCTTC. Protein: CAWRPGPGVQFF. Based on the CDR3 plus reference TRBV30 and TRBJ2-1, the full variable domain is SQTIHQWPATLVQPVGSPLSLECTVEGTSNPNLYWYRQAAGRGLQLLFYSVGIGQISSEVPQNLSASRPQDRQFILSSKKLLLSDSGFYLCAWRPGPGVQFFGPGTRLTVL.

The V and J genes are TRBV27 and TRBJ1-1, with D possibly TRBD1 on 5 matching bases. Germline CDR1 MNHEY, CDR2 SMNVEV (reference sequence). CDR3 length: 15 residues. The V gene lost 6 bases and the J gene lost 3 bases, with 17 bases spanning the gap. CDR3 loop: CASSPGRAIDTEAFF. The CDR3 nucleotides read TGTGCCAGCAGCCCCGGCAGGGCGATCGACACTGAAGCTTTCTTT.

This chain connects TRBV24-1 to TRBJ2-3, with 8 bases aligning to TRBD1. Germline-derived CDR1 and CDR2 are KGHDR and SFDVKD. The CDR3 extends over 14 amino acids. Germline trimming cut 2 bases from V and 7 bases from J; bases unmatched to any gene: 4. The CDR3 sequence: CATSDSQGANTQYF. Here the CDR3 DNA reads TGTGCCACCAGTGATTCCCAGGGGGCGAATACGCAGTATTTT.